A single sample gave rise to the 11 T cell receptor beta chains below, sequenced in a study of cytomegalovirus exposure and HLA in healthy donors. Using immunoSEQ multiplex PCR, the repertoire was profiled, and TCRdb retains in-frame clones only, with some absent. Counted here are roughly 280,000 clones, 65% to 90% occurring once; the ten biggest clones make up around 1%. The specimen sequenced was PBMCs. These receptors were taken from a woman aged 18-29 years in good health and CMV-seronegative.

Remarks on this clone: At one boundary the junction diverges from the germline segment, which might be a read error. The chain links TRBV18 to TRBJ2-7; 7 bases are shared with TRBD1. Germline V gene data show CDR1 as KGHSH and CDR2 as LQKENI. The CDR3 sequence is 15 residues long. CDR3 loop: CASSPPGTVLKKQYF. The CDR3 DNA reads TGTGCCAGCTCGCCACCCGGGACAGTCCTTAAGAAGCAGTACTTC.

The chain uses TRBV6-1 and TRBJ2-1, with a tentative D call TRBD1 (6 bases). This CDR3 is built from 15 residues. Germline CDR1 MNHNS, CDR2 SASEGT. Trimming took 7 bases from V and 5 from J, leaving 18 bases between them. The CDR3 is CASKSGTSRNNEQFF. The CDR3, as DNA: TGTGCCAGCAAGTCCGGGACATCGAGAAACAATGAGCAGTTCTTC.

The chain uses TRBV5-4 and TRBJ2-2; TRBD2 matches at 10 bases. Germline trimming cut 3 bases from V and 10 bases from J; bases unmatched to any gene: 9. The CDR3 sequence is 15 residues long. Germline CDR1 reads SGHNT; CDR2 reads YYREEE (reference sequence). This chain's CDR3 is CASSSRLAGVKELFF. The CDR3 DNA follows: TGTGCCAGCAGCTCTAGACTAGCGGGTGTGAAGGAGCTGTTTTTT. Looking up the rest from reference TRBV5-4 and TRBJ2-2 gives the full variable domain: ETGVTQSPTHLIKTRGQQVTLRCSSQSGHNTVSWYQQALGQGPQFIFQYYREEENGRGNFPPRFSGLQFPNYSSELNVNALELDDSALYLCASSSRLAGVKELFFGEGSRLTVL.

This clone was recorded a few times. The chain carries TRBV7-9 and TRBJ1-2, with 8 bases matching TRBD1. V trimming: 3 bases; J trimming: 0 bases; junction bases outside the gene matches: 3. The CDR3 consists of 15 residues. Germline CDR1 is SEHNR and CDR2 is FQNEAQ (reference sequence). The CDR3 protein is CASSFRQGPNYGYTF. The CDR3 DNA follows: TGTGCCAGCAGCTTCAGACAGGGGCCTAACTATGGCTACACCTTC.

The genes are TRBV7-2 and TRBJ2-7; D possibly corresponds to TRBD2 (6 bases). Between the trimmed V and J ends, which lost 5 bases and 6 bases, there was a span of 20 bases. CDR1 and CDR2 (germline): SGHTA, FQGNSA. The CDR3 sequence is 15 residues long. In DNA form, the CDR3 reads TGTGCCAGCAGCCCGCGCCGGGACTGGGTCTCCGAGCAGTACTTC. Its translation is CASSPRRDWVSEQYF. Based on the CDR3 plus reference TRBV7-2 and TRBJ2-7, the full variable domain is GAGVSQSPSNKVTEKGKDVELRCDPISGHTALYWYRQSLGQGLEFLIYFQGNSAPDKSGLPSDRFSAERTGGSVSTLTIQRTQQEDSAVYLCASSPRRDWVSEQYFGPGTRLTVT.

The chain recombines TRBV10-3 with TRBJ2-2, with D maybe TRBD1 (6 bases). This CDR3 has 12 amino acids. Germline CDR1 and CDR2: ENHRY and SYGVKD. Trimming took 10 bases from V and 1 from J, leaving 7 bases between them. The CDR3 coding sequence is TGTGCCAGGGGACAGAACACCGGGGAGCTGTTTTTT. Translated: CARGQNTGELFF.

J is TRBJ2-1 and V is TRBV4-3, with TRBD1 as a possible D gene (5 bases). CDR1 is LGHNA and CDR2 is YSLEER in the germline V gene. This CDR3 has 12 amino acids. Trimming left V 1 base short and J 8 bases short, with 6 bases between. The DNA of the CDR3 is TGCGCCAGCAGCCAAGTAGGGGATGAGCAGTTCTTC. Protein: CASSQVGDEQFF.

This clone was found once. The chain recombines TRBV29-1 with TRBJ2-7, with a tentative D call TRBD1 (6 bases). Between the trimmed V and J ends, which lost 7 bases and 6 bases, there was a span of 19 bases. CDR1 is SQVTM and CDR2 is ANQGSEA in the germline V gene. The CDR3 runs to 13 residues. The CDR3 loop reads CSASRSGEGEQYF. The CDR3, as DNA: TGCAGCGCATCACGTTCAGGGGAAGGCGAGCAGTACTTC.

The chain employs TRBV28 and TRBJ1-1; no firm D call. Trimming pared 7 bases from V and 0 bases from J, leaving 12 bases between. Per germline, CDR1 MDHEN and CDR2 SYDVKM. CDR3 length: 14 amino acids. CDR3 nucleotides: TGTGCCAGCAAAAGACTGTCCATGAACACTGAAGCTTTCTTT. Protein: CASKRLSMNTEAFF.

The chain has TRBV6-5 and TRBJ2-7, with TRBD2 matching 15 bases. Germline CDR1 reads MNHEY; CDR2 reads SVGAGI. CDR3 length: 14 amino acids. V shed 6 bases, J shed 7 bases, and the junction held 4 bases outside the gene matches. DNA of the CDR3: TGTGCCAGCAGAGCCGGGACTAGCGGGGGGGAGCAGTACTTC. Protein product: CASRAGTSGGEQYF.

The chain carries TRBV18 and TRBJ1-2; 8 nucleotides align to TRBD1. This CDR3 has 16 residues. The germline gives CDR1 KGHSH, CDR2 LQKENI. The junction had 13 bases not matched to a gene; V was cut back by 2 bases and J by 8 bases. The CDR3, as DNA: TGTGCCAGCTCACCAGCCGGACAGGGCGGTTTAGGCGGCTACACCTTC. As protein: CASSPAGQGGLGGYTF.